Sequencing of this T cell receptor beta chain was carried out in a study of cytomegalovirus exposure and HLA in healthy donors. In germline, CDR1 is LGHNA, CDR2 YNFKEQ. V lost 4 bases, J lost 0 bases, and 5 bases stayed unmatched. This CDR3 is 15 amino acids long. Notes on the study in general: HLA restriction was apparent for most CMV-associated TCR beta chains in a later analysis. Other equally common chains were less clonally expanded than HLA-associated TCR beta chains, a later analysis showed.

The PCR contained 60 Vbeta and 13 Jbeta primers. The method was immunoSEQ multiplex PCR; TCRdb's version includes in-frame clones alone and lacks a portion of them. The table shows 95,000 to 150,000 clones, with about two thirds occurring only once. With respect to this clone: Its cognate antigen is unknown.

The chain is built from TRBV4-2 and TRBJ1-2, with 7 bases identical to TRBD1. This clonotype originated in a man aged 30 to 45 in good health and CMV-seronegative. Sequenced: PBMCs. The CDR3 here is CASSRSTGTNYGYTF. The CDR3 coding sequence is TGTGCCAGCAGCCGATCGACAGGGACTAACTATGGCTACACCTTC.